This T cell receptor (beta chain) was profiled in a study of T cells after yellow fever vaccination. The 5'RACE template-switching step produced TCR cDNA and added a universal primer site and UMIs. TCRdb re-analysed the 5' RACE reads in MiXCR, keeping a single row per CDR3 protein. The sample gives tens of thousands of distinct CDR3 sequences, around 7% of which show up once; less than 50% is in the top ten. The germline gives CDR1 MNHEY, CDR2 SVGEGT. The CDR3 is 12 amino acids. The ends were cut back, 3 bases at V and 7 bases at J, with 6 bases in the middle. Notes on the study in general: FACS-sorted repertoires could contain abundant clonotypes contaminating from the bulk population. Relatively few clonotypes were ones that appeared in both CD4 and CD8 compartments. The study re-detected most primary-vaccination clones after the booster (96% CD4, 85% to 90% CD8).

On this clonotype itself: Its target is unknown.

This chain links TRBV6-2 or TRBV6-3 with TRBJ2-2; D gene unclear. This TCR came from a man aged 25 to 45 who received the YFV17D yellow fever vaccine. This specimen consisted of CD8+ T cells sorted from PBMCs, obtained on the day of the yellow fever booster vaccination. The CDR3 loop is CASSYQHGELFF. The CDR3 DNA reads as TGTGCCAGCAGTTATCAGCACGGGGAGCTGTTTTTT.